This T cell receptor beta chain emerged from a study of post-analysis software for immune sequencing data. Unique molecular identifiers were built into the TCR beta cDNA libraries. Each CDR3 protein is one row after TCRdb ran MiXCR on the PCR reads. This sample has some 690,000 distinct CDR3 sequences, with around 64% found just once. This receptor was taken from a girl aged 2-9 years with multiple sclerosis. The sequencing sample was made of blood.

DNA for the CDR3: TGTGCCAGCAGCCCCCGGCTAGCGGGGGTCACCGGGGAGCTGTTTTTT. Translating gives CASSPRLAGVTGELFF. The rearrangement uses TRBV4-2 and TRBJ2-2; 10 positions match TRBD2. Germline CDR1 is LGHNA and CDR2 is YNFKEQ. This CDR3 contains 16 residues. V was clipped by 4 bases and J by 4 bases; unmatched bases: 6.